The 21 T cell receptor beta chains in this list originate from one sample, sequenced in a study of control samples from healthy donors and cancer patients. TCRdb's table, derived via immunoSEQ multiplex PCR, lists solely in-frame clones and lacks some. Of under 65,000 clones in the sample, about nine tenths were seen once. Sequencing input: PBMCs. The receptor source for this set is a woman between 50 and 59 years old with colorectal cancer.

This clone showed up just once. V and J are TRBV5-1 and TRBJ1-2; TRBD1 is a possible D gene (6 bases). V was cut by 0 bases and J by 7 bases, with 13 bases left in between. This CDR3 contains 14 residues. Germline CDR1 and CDR2: SGHRS and YFSETQ. CDR3 protein: CASSLGGTSLGYTF. Here the CDR3 DNA reads TGCGCCAGCAGCTTGGGTGGGACATCCCTTGGCTACACCTTC.

The rearrangement uses TRBV2 and TRBJ2-5, with D possibly TRBD2 on 6 matching bases. Germline CDR1 is SNHLY and CDR2 is FYNNEI. The CDR3 loop spans 14 amino acids. V dropped 7 bases and J dropped 5 bases, with 17 bases sitting between them. The CDR3 nucleotides read TGTGCCAGCATCTTAATCGAGGCGGGGGAGACCCAGTACTTC. As protein: CASILIEAGETQYF.

V gene TRBV5-1 combines with J gene TRBJ2-5, with 14 bases that match TRBD2. CDR3 size: 17 residues. Germline V lookup: CDR1 SGHRS, CDR2 YFSETQ. J gave up 2 bases and V 4 bases, and 7 bases lay outside the gene matches. The CDR3 here is CASSLGLAGDLQETQYF. CDR3 sequence (DNA): TGCGCCAGCAGCCTGGGACTAGCGGGGGACCTACAAGAGACCCAGTACTTC.

This chain uses TRBV9 with TRBJ2-3; D gene uncertain. This CDR3 has 14 residues. V was shortened by 0 bases and J by 4 bases, with 9 bases between the two germline ends. The germline V gene encodes CDR1 SGDLS and CDR2 YYNGEE. The CDR3 nucleotides are TGTGCCAGCAGCGTAGACGTACCCCCAGATACGCAGTATTTT. It yields the protein CASSVDVPPDTQYF.

The chain has TRBV7-3 and TRBJ2-3; 10 nucleotides match TRBD2. V dropped 1 base and J dropped 1; count of bases not matched to a gene: 11. In germline, CDR1 is SGHTA, CDR2 FQGTGA. This CDR3 region has 19 residues. CDR3 sequence (DNA): TGTGCCAGCAGCTTAAGAGCGGGAGGGCCCTCCGGCCGCACAGATACGCAGTATTTT. Its translation is CASSLRAGGPSGRTDTQYF. Drawing the rest from reference TRBV7-3 and TRBJ2-3, the complete variable domain is GAGVSQTPSNKVTEKGKYVELRCDPISGHTALYWYRQSLGQGPEFLIYFQGTGAADDSGLPNDRFFAVRPEGSVSTLKIQRTERGDSAVYLCASSLRAGGPSGRTDTQYFGPGTRLTVL.

J is TRBJ2-5 and V is TRBV18, with a tentative D call TRBD1 (6 bases). Trimming took off 1 base at V and 3 bases at J, with 18 bases between the two ends. The CDR3 covers 17 residues. From germline, CDR1 is KGHSH and CDR2 LQKENI. The CDR3: CASSPLLQGYRKETQYF. DNA for the CDR3: TGTGCCAGCTCACCACTTTTACAGGGTTACCGAAAAGAGACCCAGTACTTC. Filled out from reference TRBV18 and TRBJ2-5, the complete variable domain reads NAGVMQNPRHLVRRRGQEARLRCSPMKGHSHVYWYRQLPEEGLKFMVYLQKENIIDESGMPKERFSAEFPKEGPSILRIQQVVRGDSAAYFCASSPLLQGYRKETQYFGPGTRLLVL.

This chain uses TRBV19 with TRBJ2-7; D is possibly TRBD2 (7 bases). The CDR3 is 16 amino acids. V lost 4 bases, J lost 1 base, and 17 bases lay in between. The germline gives CDR1 LNHDA, CDR2 SQIVND (reference sequence). In DNA, the CDR3 is TGTGCCAGTAGTACCCAGACGGGGGGCAGTTCCTACGAGCAGTACTTC. Translation: CASSTQTGGSSYEQYF.

This clone was recorded a few times. This chain connects TRBV7-8 to TRBJ1-2; D is undetermined. V lost 5 bases to trimming and J lost 6 bases, with 13 bases between them. The CDR3 consists of 13 residues. Per the germline V gene, CDR1 is SGHVS and CDR2 is FQNEAQ. In nucleotides, the CDR3 is TGTGCCAGCAGCCCCCAAGTAGACAATGGCTACACCTTC. Protein: CASSPQVDNGYTF.

The J gene is TRBJ2-1, the V gene TRBV10-3; 9 positions agree with TRBD2. V was pared by 8 bases and J by 2 bases, with 4 bases of the junction left unmatched. Germline CDR1 ENHRY, CDR2 SYGVKD. This CDR3 has 14 residues. The CDR3 here is CAIFSGGTYNEQFF. CDR3 in DNA: TGTGCCATCTTTAGCGGGGGTACCTACAATGAGCAGTTCTTC.

CDR3 protein: CASSSPGLAANEQFF. In nucleotides, the CDR3 is TGTGCCAGCAGCTCGCCGGGACTAGCAGCGAATGAGCAGTTCTTC. The rearrangement joins TRBV7-6 to TRBJ2-1; TRBD2 agrees at 9 bases. With V trimmed by 4 bases and J by 7 bases, 8 bases remained unmatched. Looked up from germline, CDR1 is SGHVS and CDR2 is FNYEAQ. The CDR3 contains 15 residues.

This clone was counted a few times. Written as DNA, the CDR3 is TGTGCCAGCAGTTTAGGCTTTAGGACTGAAGCTTTCTTT. It is translated as CASSLGFRTEAFF. The gene calls are TRBV12-3 or TRBV12-4 and TRBJ1-1; D call uncertain. Trimming shortened V by 1 base and J by 5 bases, and 8 bases separated the two germline ends. The CDR3 totals 13 residues.

This sequence joins TRBV18 and TRBJ2-2; possibly TRBD2 for D (6 bases). The V and J ends lost 3 bases and 6 bases respectively, with 20 bases between them. The CDR3 consists of 17 residues. The germline V gene encodes CDR1 KGHSH and CDR2 LQKENI. The CDR3 DNA reads as TGTGCCAGCTCACCCCTTGACGGGAGAGGATCACCCGGGGAGCTGTTTTTT. It codes for CASSPLDGRGSPGELFF. Full variable domain (missing parts from reference TRBV18 and TRBJ2-2): NAGVMQNPRHLVRRRGQEARLRCSPMKGHSHVYWYRQLPEEGLKFMVYLQKENIIDESGMPKERFSAEFPKEGPSILRIQQVVRGDSAAYFCASSPLDGRGSPGELFFGEGSRLTVL.

The chain uses TRBV6-1 and TRBJ2-3, with TRBD2 matching over 7 bases. The germline CDR1 and CDR2 sequences are MNHNS and SASEGT. The CDR3 is 16 residues long. Unmatched junction bases numbered 8, after V lost 2 bases and J lost 3 bases. Here the CDR3 reads CASSELGGSRTDTQYF. In nucleotides, the CDR3 is TGTGCCAGCAGTGAACTGGGGGGGTCTCGAACAGATACGCAGTATTTT.

This clone was observed a single time. The chain is built from TRBV5-1 and TRBJ2-5; 8 bases match TRBD1. Unmatched junction bases numbered 3, after V lost 1 base and J lost 4 bases. This CDR3 is 14 amino acids long. In germline, CDR1 is SGHRS, CDR2 YFSETQ. The CDR3 sequence is CASSLQGAGETQYF. CDR3 nucleotides: TGCGCCAGCAGCTTGCAGGGGGCCGGAGAGACCCAGTACTTC.

The V gene is TRBV30, the J gene TRBJ2-7; D is tentatively TRBD1 or TRBD2 (5 bases each). Germline values: CDR1 GTSNPN, CDR2 SVGIG (reference sequence). The ends were cut back, 3 bases at V and 2 bases at J, with 14 bases in the middle. The CDR3 is 14 amino acids. The CDR3, as DNA: TGTGCCTGGAGGTCCCCGGGGCTGACCTACGAGCAGTACTTC. This encodes CAWRSPGLTYEQYF.

The V gene is TRBV5-6, the J gene TRBJ1-4; D remains unclear. The CDR3 consists of 13 residues. Germline-derived CDR1 and CDR2 are SGHDT and YYEEEE. Trimming stripped 3 bases from V and 11 bases from J, with 14 bases between. CDR3 region: CASSSPGSEKLFF. Written as DNA, the CDR3 is TGTGCCAGCAGCTCGCCGGGCTCCGAGAAACTGTTTTTT.

The chain uses TRBV2 and TRBJ2-2; a possible D gene is TRBD2 (5 bases). Looked up from germline, CDR1 is SNHLY and CDR2 is FYNNEI. Trimming shortened V by 6 bases and J by 6 bases, and 14 bases separated the two germline ends. The length of the CDR3 is 14 residues. CDR3 sequence: CASRLVPDSGELFF. The CDR3 DNA sequence: TGTGCCAGCAGACTAGTCCCCGACTCCGGGGAGCTGTTTTTT.

The rearrangement links TRBV7-6 to TRBJ2-7; 14 nucleotides agree with TRBD2. Germline-derived CDR1 and CDR2 are SGHVS and FNYEAQ. Trimming took 4 bases from V and 4 from J; bases not matched to a gene: 12. The CDR3 length is 18 residues. The DNA of the CDR3 is TGTGCCAGCAGCTACGGGACTAGCGGGAGTGTGGTTGTATACGAGCAGTACTTC. This sequence encodes CASSYGTSGSVVVYEQYF.

The chain combines TRBV28 with TRBJ1-2; D remains ambiguous. The CDR3 has 14 residues. Trimming removed 3 bases at V and 4 bases at J, with 12 bases between. Looked up from germline, CDR1 is MDHEN and CDR2 is SYDVKM. CDR3 amino acids: CASSFEQRSYGYTF. The CDR3 DNA reads TGTGCCAGCAGTTTCGAACAGCGGAGCTATGGCTACACCTTC.

This chain links TRBV7-9 with TRBJ1-1, with 11 bases matching TRBD1. Trimming at V came to 0 bases and at J to 1 base, leaving 4 bases not matched to a gene. Germline V CDR1 and CDR2: SEHNR, FQNEAQ (reference sequence). There are 17 residues in the CDR3. The CDR3 sequence is CASSLAAGTGGNTEAFF. The CDR3 bases are TGTGCCAGCAGCTTAGCCGCCGGGACAGGGGGGAACACTGAAGCTTTCTTT.

The genes are TRBV28 and TRBJ1-3; 7 bases map to TRBD1. Trimming cost V 8 bases and J 4 bases; bases outside gene matches: 11. Germline V lookup: CDR1 MDHEN, CDR2 SYDVKM. The CDR3 runs to 15 residues. CDR3 region: CASGSDRVPGNTIYF. DNA of the CDR3: TGTGCCAGCGGATCCGACAGGGTCCCAGGAAACACCATATATTTT.